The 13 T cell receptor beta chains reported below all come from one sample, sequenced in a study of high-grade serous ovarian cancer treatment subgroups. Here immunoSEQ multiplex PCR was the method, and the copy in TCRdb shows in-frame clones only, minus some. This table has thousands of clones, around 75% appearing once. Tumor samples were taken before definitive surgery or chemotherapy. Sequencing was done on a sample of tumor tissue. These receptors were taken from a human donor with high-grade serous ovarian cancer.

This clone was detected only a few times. CDR3 coding DNA: TGCAGCGTTGAATACCTGACACGTACCGGGGAGCTGTTTTTT. Translation: CSVEYLTRTGELFF. This chain links TRBV29-1 with TRBJ2-2; no clear D. The CDR3 extends over 14 amino acids. The V gene lost 2 bases and the J gene lost 5 bases, with 12 bases spanning the gap. Germline values: CDR1 SQVTM, CDR2 ANQGSEA.

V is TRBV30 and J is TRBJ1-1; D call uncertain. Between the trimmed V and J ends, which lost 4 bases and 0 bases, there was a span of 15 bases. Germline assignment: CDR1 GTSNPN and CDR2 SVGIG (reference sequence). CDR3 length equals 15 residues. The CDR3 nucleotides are TGTGCCTGGATTCAGTATATACCCATGAACACTGAAGCTTTCTTT. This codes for CAWIQYIPMNTEAFF.

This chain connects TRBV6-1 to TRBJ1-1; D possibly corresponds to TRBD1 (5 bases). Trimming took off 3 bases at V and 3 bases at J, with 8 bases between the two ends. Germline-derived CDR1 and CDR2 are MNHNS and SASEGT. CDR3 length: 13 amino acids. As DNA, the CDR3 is TGTGCCAGCAGTGAGTGGGGGGACACTGAAGCTTTCTTT. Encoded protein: CASSEWGDTEAFF.

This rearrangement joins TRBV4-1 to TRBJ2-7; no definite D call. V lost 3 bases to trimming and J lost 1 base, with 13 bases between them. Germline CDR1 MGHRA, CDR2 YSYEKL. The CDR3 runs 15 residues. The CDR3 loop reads CASSHYTVRSYEQYF. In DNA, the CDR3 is TGCGCCAGCAGCCATTATACAGTTCGTTCCTACGAGCAGTACTTC.

CDR3 DNA sequence: TGCGCCAGCAGCTTGGGCCAGGGGGCAGGCTACGAGCAGTACTTC. It is translated as CASSLGQGAGYEQYF. The chain recombines TRBV5-1 with TRBJ2-7; 8 positions match TRBD1. This CDR3 region has 15 residues. V lost 0 bases and J lost 3; bases outside the gene matches: 5. The germline V gene encodes CDR1 SGHRS and CDR2 YFSETQ.

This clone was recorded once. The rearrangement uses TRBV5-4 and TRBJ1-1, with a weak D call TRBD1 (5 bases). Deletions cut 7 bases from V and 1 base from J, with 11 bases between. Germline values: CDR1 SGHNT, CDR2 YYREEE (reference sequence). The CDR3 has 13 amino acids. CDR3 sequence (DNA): TGTGCCAGCTTCGACAGACCGAACACTGAAGCTTTCTTT. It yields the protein CASFDRPNTEAFF.

The chain's CDR3 is CASSATGRNTEAFF. CDR3 coding DNA: TGTGCCAGCAGCGCGACAGGTAGGAACACTGAAGCTTTCTTT. V usage is TRBV5-4 and J usage is TRBJ1-1, with D perhaps matching TRBD1 (6 bases). The CDR3 length is 14 residues. The ends were cut back, 4 bases at V and 1 base at J, with 11 bases in the middle. The germline CDR1 and CDR2 sequences are SGHNT and YYREEE (reference sequence). The variable domain in full, completed from reference TRBV5-4 and TRBJ1-1, reads ETGVTQSPTHLIKTRGQQVTLRCSSQSGHNTVSWYQQALGQGPQFIFQYYREEENGRGNFPPRFSGLQFPNYSSELNVNALELDDSALYLCASSATGRNTEAFFGQGTRLTVV.

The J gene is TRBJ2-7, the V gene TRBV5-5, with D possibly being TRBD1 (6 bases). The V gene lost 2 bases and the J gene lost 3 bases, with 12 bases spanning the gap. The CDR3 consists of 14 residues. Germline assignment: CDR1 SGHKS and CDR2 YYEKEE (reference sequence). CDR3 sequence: CASSFGQGLYEQYF. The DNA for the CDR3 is TGTGCCAGCAGCTTTGGCCAGGGGCTCTACGAGCAGTACTTC.

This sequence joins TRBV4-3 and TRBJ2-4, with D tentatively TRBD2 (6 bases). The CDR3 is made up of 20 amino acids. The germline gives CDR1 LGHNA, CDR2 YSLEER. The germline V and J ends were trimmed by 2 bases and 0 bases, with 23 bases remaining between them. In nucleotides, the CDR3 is TGCGCCAGCAGCCAAAATAGGGAGGAATTTTGGGGAGTAGCCAAAAACATTCAGTACTTC. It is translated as CASSQNREEFWGVAKNIQYF.

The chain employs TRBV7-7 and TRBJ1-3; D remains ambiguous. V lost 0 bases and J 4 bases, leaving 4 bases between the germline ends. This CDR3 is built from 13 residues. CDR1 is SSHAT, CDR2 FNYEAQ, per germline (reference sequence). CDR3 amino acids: CASSLAPGNTIYF. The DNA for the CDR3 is TGTGCCAGCAGCTTAGCACCCGGAAACACCATATATTTT.

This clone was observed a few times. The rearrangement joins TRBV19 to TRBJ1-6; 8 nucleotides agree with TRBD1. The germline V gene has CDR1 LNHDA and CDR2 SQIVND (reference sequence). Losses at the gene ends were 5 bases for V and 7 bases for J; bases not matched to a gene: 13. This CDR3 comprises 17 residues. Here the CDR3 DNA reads TGTGCCAGTAGTCCCTCAGCCGGGACAGGATTCAATTCACCCCTCCACTTT. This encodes CASSPSAGTGFNSPLHF.

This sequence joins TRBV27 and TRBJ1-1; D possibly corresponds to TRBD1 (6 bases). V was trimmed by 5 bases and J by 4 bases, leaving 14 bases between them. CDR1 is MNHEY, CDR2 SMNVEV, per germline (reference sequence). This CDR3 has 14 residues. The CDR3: CASSVGGGPTEAFF. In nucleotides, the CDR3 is TGTGCCAGCAGTGTCGGAGGGGGGCCCACTGAAGCTTTCTTT.

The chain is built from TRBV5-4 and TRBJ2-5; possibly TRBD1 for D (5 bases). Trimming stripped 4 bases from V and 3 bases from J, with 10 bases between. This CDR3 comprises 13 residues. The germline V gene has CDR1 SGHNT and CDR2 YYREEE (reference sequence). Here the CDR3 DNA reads TGTGCCAGCAGCGAGGACATGAAAGAGACCCAGTACTTC. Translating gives CASSEDMKETQYF.